Presented here are 32 T cell receptor beta chains from one specimen sequenced in a study of Ad26.COV2.S vaccination and SARS-CoV-2 variants. Treatment specified: 15 to 20 received Ad26.COV2.S at low or high dose, single or two shots; several received placebo; per-sample allocation not given. On day 63 after the first injection, vaccine and placebo recipients gave samples. The assay was immunoSEQ multiplex PCR, and TCRdb's table has in-frame clones only and misses some. Seen here are about 350,000 clones, around 89% observed once, and the top ten hold approximately 5%. The material was peripheral blood, obtained in a trial of Ad26.COV2.S vaccine versus placebo. The receptors stem from a person aged 18-60 years who received the Ad26.COV2.S COVID-19 vaccine or a placebo.

The chain joins TRBV7-9 to TRBJ2-5, with 7 bases aligning to TRBD1. With 2 bases clipped from V and 2 bases from J, the junction kept 5 bases outside the gene matches. The CDR3 sequence is 15 residues long. Germline-derived CDR1 and CDR2 are SEHNR and FQNEAQ (reference sequence). The CDR3 protein is CASSLSGGPQETQYF. The CDR3 DNA reads as TGTGCCAGCAGCTTATCAGGGGGTCCGCAAGAGACCCAGTACTTC.

This chain joins TRBV9 and TRBJ2-7, with 9 positions matching TRBD1. V lost 4 bases and J lost 5; bases outside the gene matches: 10. This CDR3 is built from 15 residues. Germline CDR1 is SGDLS and CDR2 is YYNGEE. The CDR3 region is CASSYSGTGSHEQYF. In DNA form, the CDR3 reads TGTGCCAGCAGCTATTCCGGGACAGGGTCCCACGAGCAGTACTTC.

This chain's CDR3 is CASSLSSSGALYEQYF. In DNA, the CDR3 is TGTGCCAGCAGTTTATCGTCTAGCGGGGCCCTCTACGAGCAGTACTTC. J is TRBJ2-7 and V is TRBV27, with 9 nucleotides matching TRBD2. CDR1 and CDR2 from the germline V gene are MNHEY and SMNVEV (reference sequence). The junction had 6 bases not matched to a gene; V was cut back by 0 bases and J by 3 bases. The CDR3 has 16 residues.

This rearrangement joins TRBV10-3 to TRBJ2-5; TRBD1 or TRBD2 may be the D gene (6 bases each). CDR1 ENHRY and CDR2 SYGVKD come from the germline V gene. The CDR3 sequence is 16 residues long. V shed 4 bases and J shed 1 base, with 16 bases lying between them. CDR3 sequence reads: CAISALGGGGQETQYF. CDR3 nucleotide sequence: TGTGCCATCAGTGCCCTCGGCGGAGGGGGCCAAGAGACCCAGTACTTC.

V and J are TRBV19 and TRBJ2-3; D not certain. The CDR3 sequence is 13 residues long. CDR1 and CDR2 from the germline V gene are LNHDA and SQIVND (reference sequence). V lost 5 bases and J lost 3, with 9 bases in between. Written as DNA, the CDR3 is TGTGCCAGTAGTCGGTCAGGTACAGATACGCAGTATTTT. Its translation: CASSRSGTDTQYF.

This clone has only a few counts. The chain links TRBV29-1 to TRBJ1-1; possible D gene TRBD1, 5 bases. Germline-derived CDR1 and CDR2 are SQVTM and ANQGSEA. V lost 4 bases to trimming and J lost 5 bases, with 14 bases between them. The CDR3 totals 13 residues. The CDR3 sequence: CSVGGQGRTEAFF. CDR3 bases: TGCAGCGTTGGAGGGCAGGGCCGGACTGAAGCTTTCTTT.

The J gene is TRBJ1-2, the V gene TRBV6-5; perhaps TRBD1 as D (6 bases). The CDR3 is 13 amino acids. V was cut by 6 bases and J by 8 bases, with 16 bases left in between. Per the germline V gene, CDR1 is MNHEY and CDR2 is SVGAGI. DNA of the CDR3: TGTGCCAGCAGGATGGACAGAATAGAAGGCTACACCTTC. Amino acid sequence: CASRMDRIEGYTF.

This clone has just a few counts. The chain recombines TRBV7-2 with TRBJ1-3; D ambiguous. V was trimmed by 5 bases and J by 3 bases, leaving 14 bases between them. Germline CDR1 is SGHTA and CDR2 is FQGNSA. This CDR3 comprises 15 residues. The CDR3 loop is CASSTAGEGGNTIYF. CDR3 in DNA: TGTGCCAGCAGCACCGCTGGGGAGGGTGGAAACACCATATATTTT.

This clone showed up just once. This rearrangement joins TRBV11-3 to TRBJ1-1, with unresolved D. CDR1 is SGHNT and CDR2 is YENEEA in the germline V gene. The ends were cut back, 1 base at V and 0 bases at J, with 9 bases in the middle. This CDR3 has 15 residues. This CDR3 reads CASSLGADLNTEAFF. The CDR3 bases are TGTGCCAGCAGCTTAGGGGCAGATCTGAACACTGAAGCTTTCTTT.

This clone was picked up one time. The CDR3 is CASRPGQGWDEQYF. The CDR3, as DNA: TGTGCCAGCAGACCGGGACAGGGGTGGGACGAGCAGTACTTC. The gene calls are TRBV28 and TRBJ2-7; the match to TRBD1 covers 10 bases. The CDR3 extends over 14 amino acids. Per germline, CDR1 MDHEN and CDR2 SYDVKM. V was clipped by 6 bases and J by 5 bases; unmatched bases: 7.

This chain connects TRBV30 to TRBJ1-3; D unclear. Germline assignment: CDR1 GTSNPN and CDR2 SVGIG (reference sequence). The CDR3 extends over 12 amino acids. The V gene lost 4 bases and the J gene lost 2 bases, with 6 bases spanning the gap. For the CDR3, the DNA is TGTGCCTGGACTGGGACTGGAAACACCATATATTTT. Translated: CAWTGTGNTIYF.

CDR3 sequence: CASVGRGARTGELFF. CDR3 nucleotides: TGTGCCAGCGTGGGGAGGGGGGCGAGAACCGGGGAGCTGTTTTTT. The chain uses TRBV6-5 and TRBJ2-2; the D gene is possibly TRBD2 (7 bases). The CDR3 totals 15 residues. CDR1 and CDR2 from the germline V gene are MNHEY and SVGAGI. The V and J ends lost 8 bases and 5 bases respectively, with 18 bases between them.

This chain joins TRBV5-5 and TRBJ2-5, with 7 positions matching TRBD1. The CDR3 runs to 15 residues. The junction had 7 bases not matched to a gene; V was cut back by 0 bases and J by 5 bases. Per the germline V gene, CDR1 is SGHKS and CDR2 is YYEKEE (reference sequence). CDR3: CASSLVARGIETQYF. CDR3 nucleotides: TGTGCCAGCAGCTTGGTTGCCAGGGGGATCGAGACCCAGTACTTC.

The chain employs TRBV28 and TRBJ2-7; D gene uncertain. The CDR3 has 12 residues. The V gene lost 8 bases and the J gene lost 1 base, with 9 bases spanning the gap. CDR1 MDHEN and CDR2 SYDVKM come from the germline V gene. CDR3 coding DNA: TGTGCCAGCCAAAGAAGGTCCTACGAGCAGTACTTC. Protein sequence: CASQRRSYEQYF.

The genes are TRBV18 and TRBJ2-3; D gene ambiguous. V was shortened by 1 base and J by 1 base, with 3 bases between the two germline ends. The length of the CDR3 is 13 residues. CDR1 and CDR2 (germline): KGHSH, LQKENI. This CDR3 reads CASSPLGTDTQYF. CDR3 sequence (DNA): TGTGCCAGCTCACCACTTGGCACAGATACGCAGTATTTT.

The chain employs TRBV4-1 and TRBJ1-1, with TRBD1 identical over 7 bases. Trimming removed 8 bases from V and 0 bases from J; junction bases left unmatched: 9. The CDR3 has 15 residues. Germline CDR1 is MGHRA and CDR2 is YSYEKL. CDR3 in amino acids: CASSIRQGLNTEAFF. The CDR3 region has the DNA TGCGCCAGCTCAATCCGACAGGGCTTGAACACTGAAGCTTTCTTT.

The V and J genes are TRBV6-1 and TRBJ1-1; 9 nucleotides align to TRBD1. The CDR3 is 16 residues long. The germline V gene has CDR1 MNHNS and CDR2 SASEGT. With 4 bases clipped from V and 0 bases from J, the junction kept 6 bases outside the gene matches. The CDR3 DNA reads as TGTGCCAGCAGTGTTTGGACAGGGGCGTTGAACACTGAAGCTTTCTTT. Amino acid sequence: CASSVWTGALNTEAFF.

This clone has only a few counts. This chain connects TRBV18 to TRBJ1-4, with D tentatively TRBD1 (5 bases). Germline CDR1 is KGHSH and CDR2 is LQKENI. The CDR3 contains 15 residues. V lost 3 bases, J lost 8 bases, and 16 bases lay in between. The CDR3 nucleotides read TGTGCCAGCTCACCTACCCAGGGTGGCGGGGAAAAACTGTTTTTT. Residues: CASSPTQGGGEKLFF. The whole variable domain, remainder taken from reference TRBV18 and TRBJ1-4, is NAGVMQNPRHLVRRRGQEARLRCSPMKGHSHVYWYRQLPEEGLKFMVYLQKENIIDESGMPKERFSAEFPKEGPSILRIQQVVRGDSAAYFCASSPTQGGGEKLFFGSGTQLSVL.

The chain joins TRBV19 to TRBJ2-7, with D unresolved. CDR3 length equals 14 residues. The V and J ends lost 1 base and 4 bases respectively, with 11 bases between them. In germline, CDR1 is LNHDA, CDR2 SQIVND (reference sequence). The CDR3 region is CASSIALGPYEQYF. The CDR3 DNA is TGTGCCAGTAGTATAGCCCTTGGACCGTACGAGCAGTACTTC. Complete variable domain (other parts from reference TRBV19 and TRBJ2-7): DGGITQSPKYLFRKEGQNVTLSCEQNLNHDAMYWYRQDPGQGLRLIYYSQIVNDFQKGDIAEGYSVSREKKESFPLTVTSAQKNPTAFYLCASSIALGPYEQYFGPGTRLTVT.

The chain combines TRBV18 with TRBJ1-1; TRBD1 might be the D (6 bases). CDR1 KGHSH and CDR2 LQKENI come from the germline V gene. The CDR3 consists of 15 residues. Deletions cut 1 base from V and 3 bases from J, with 12 bases between. The CDR3 here is CASSPRQVEYTEAFF. CDR3 coding DNA: TGTGCCAGCTCACCACGACAGGTAGAATACACTGAAGCTTTCTTT.

The J gene is TRBJ1-4, the V gene TRBV5-6; D is ambiguous. This CDR3 is built from 16 residues. In germline, CDR1 is SGHDT, CDR2 YYEEEE. Trimming removed 4 bases from V and 3 bases from J, with 16 bases in between. CDR3: CASSTEWGESNEKLFF. For the CDR3, the DNA is TGTGCCAGCAGCACCGAATGGGGAGAATCTAATGAAAAACTGTTTTTT. Supplemented by reference TRBV5-6 and TRBJ1-4, the full variable domain reads DAGVTQSPTHLIKTRGQQVTLRCSPKSGHDTVSWYQQALGQGPQFIFQYYEEEERQRGNFPDRFSGHQFPNYSSELNVNALLLGDSALYLCASSTEWGESNEKLFFGSGTQLSVL.

The J gene is TRBJ2-2, the V gene TRBV9, with D perhaps being TRBD1 or TRBD2 (5 bases each). The V end lost 6 bases, the J end lost 0 bases, and 18 bases lay between the germline ends. The CDR3 is 17 residues long. The germline V gene has CDR1 SGDLS and CDR2 YYNGEE. CDR3 nucleotides: TGTGCCAGCACCTCTGGTGGGGCGGGCGCGAACACCGGGGAGCTGTTTTTT. This translates into CASTSGGAGANTGELFF.

CDR3 region: CASSYTGQGVYEQFF. In DNA form, the CDR3 reads TGTGCCAGCAGCTATACGGGACAGGGGGTCTATGAGCAGTTCTTC. This sequence joins TRBV11-2 and TRBJ2-1; 11 bases are a match to TRBD1. Germline V gene lookup returns CDR1 SGHAT and CDR2 FQNNGV. The CDR3 has 15 residues. Unmatched junction bases numbered 7, after V lost 4 bases and J lost 8 bases. Based on the CDR3 plus reference TRBV11-2 and TRBJ2-1, the full variable domain is EAGVAQSPRYKIIEKRQSVAFWCNPISGHATLYWYQQILGQGPKLLIQFQNNGVVDDSQLPKDRFSAERLKGVDSTLKIQPAKLEDSAVYLCASSYTGQGVYEQFFGPGTRLTVL.

The chain combines TRBV11-2 with TRBJ1-3; 8 bases match TRBD1. V lost 4 bases and J lost 9; bases outside the gene matches: 5. Germline-derived CDR1 and CDR2 are SGHAT and FQNNGV. The CDR3 is 13 residues long. The CDR3 reads CASSYSGGSTIYF. CDR3 in DNA: TGTGCCAGCAGCTACTCAGGGGGCAGCACCATATATTTT.

This chain links TRBV11-1 with TRBJ2-1; TRBD2 aligns across 10 bases. V gave up 1 base and J gave up 4 bases; unmatched junction bases: 4. CDR1 is SGHAT and CDR2 is FQDESV in the germline V gene (reference sequence). CDR3 length: 16 residues. The CDR3 reads CASSLGVAGGYNEQFF. In DNA form, the CDR3 reads TGTGCCAGCAGCTTAGGTGTAGCGGGGGGTTACAATGAGCAGTTCTTC.

The chain carries TRBV6-2 or TRBV6-3 and TRBJ2-1, with no clear D. The CDR3 is made up of 14 amino acids. Germline V gives CDR1 MNHEY, CDR2 SVGEGT. Deletions cut 3 bases from V and 4 bases from J, with 10 bases between. In DNA form, the CDR3 reads TGTGCCAGCAGTTATGCCTCCCAATACAATGAGCAGTTCTTC. Protein product: CASSYASQYNEQFF.

The V and J genes are TRBV5-1 and TRBJ1-1; D remains ambiguous. The CDR3 sequence is 14 residues long. From germline, CDR1 is SGHRS and CDR2 YFSETQ. The V end was cut by 4 bases, the J end by 1 base, with 11 bases between. Here the CDR3 reads CASSPYTENTEAFF. The CDR3 region has the DNA TGCGCCAGCAGCCCATATACAGAGAACACTGAAGCTTTCTTT.

This chain uses TRBV4-3 with TRBJ1-5; 10 nucleotides agree with TRBD1. Germline trimming cut 1 base from V and 5 bases from J; bases unmatched to any gene: 11. The germline V gene has CDR1 LGHNA and CDR2 YSLEER. CDR3 length: 18 amino acids. The CDR3, as DNA: TGCGCCAGCAGCCAAGCCCCACGGACAGGGGGAAGGGATCAGCCCCAGCATTTT. This sequence encodes CASSQAPRTGGRDQPQHF.

The chain has TRBV11-2 and TRBJ2-2; perhaps D is TRBD1 or TRBD2 (5 bases each). V lost 0 bases, J lost 7 bases, and 9 bases lay in between. CDR1 and CDR2 (germline): SGHAT, FQNNGV. The CDR3 sequence is 14 residues long. The CDR3 spells CASSLDSRGGELFF. The CDR3 DNA is TGTGCCAGCAGCTTAGACTCGAGGGGCGGGGAGCTGTTTTTT.

A few counts support this clone. V gene TRBV5-5 combines with J gene TRBJ1-2; a weak D match, TRBD1 (5 bases). Germline lookup yields CDR1 SGHKS and CDR2 YYEKEE (reference sequence). This CDR3 contains 17 residues. Between the trimmed V and J ends, which lost 4 bases and 8 bases, there was a span of 27 bases. CDR3 in DNA: TGTGCCAGCAGCCTAAATCTGGACATGGCCGGTAGCGGGGGCTACACCTTC. It translates to CASSLNLDMAGSGGYTF.

V gene TRBV24-1 combines with J gene TRBJ2-2; the D gene could be TRBD1 or TRBD2 (5 bases each). The ends were cut back, 0 bases at V and 6 bases at J, with 10 bases in the middle. The CDR3 has 15 residues. The germline gives CDR1 KGHDR, CDR2 SFDVKD. CDR3 region: CATSDLGPGPGELFF. The DNA of the CDR3 is TGTGCCACCAGTGATTTGGGCCCGGGACCCGGGGAGCTGTTTTTT.

J is TRBJ1-2 and V is TRBV6-6; D is uncertain. The germline CDR1 and CDR2 sequences are MNHNY and SVGAGI (reference sequence). The germline V and J ends were trimmed by 0 bases and 3 bases, with 8 bases remaining between them. CDR3 size: 14 residues. The CDR3 here is CASSYSGGDYGYTF. In DNA, the CDR3 is TGTGCCAGCAGTTACTCCGGCGGAGACTATGGCTACACCTTC.